This T cell receptor (beta chain) originates from a study of PD-L1 blockade in urothelial cancer. Study details: Prior chemotherapy in patients spanned 0 to 3 regimens. The study recovered a median of around 130,000 T cells per blood sample.

Data came from immunoSEQ multiplex PCR; TCRdb stores just in-frame clones and leaves some out. Of just under 30,000 clones listed, roughly 86% are singletons. The cohort comprised individuals with locally advanced or metastatic urothelial carcinoma. CDR3 size: 14 residues. Germline CDR1 is LNHDA and CDR2 is SQIVND (reference sequence). V was clipped by 4 bases and J by 2 bases, with 9 bases between them. This chain connects TRBV19 to TRBJ1-3; possible D gene TRBD1, 5 bases. This sequence originates from a man in his fifties with urothelial cancer. The sequencing used PBMCs, collected around atezolizumab (anti-PD-L1) treatment. CDR3 nucleotides: TGTGCCAGTAGTAGAATGGGGCCTGGAAACACCATATATTTT. Its protein product is CASSRMGPGNTIYF. The whole variable domain, filled in from reference TRBV19 and TRBJ1-3, reads DGGITQSPKYLFRKEGQNVTLSCEQNLNHDAMYWYRQDPGQGLRLIYYSQIVNDFQKGDIAEGYSVSREKKESFPLTVTSAQKNPTAFYLCASSRMGPGNTIYFGEGSWLTVV.